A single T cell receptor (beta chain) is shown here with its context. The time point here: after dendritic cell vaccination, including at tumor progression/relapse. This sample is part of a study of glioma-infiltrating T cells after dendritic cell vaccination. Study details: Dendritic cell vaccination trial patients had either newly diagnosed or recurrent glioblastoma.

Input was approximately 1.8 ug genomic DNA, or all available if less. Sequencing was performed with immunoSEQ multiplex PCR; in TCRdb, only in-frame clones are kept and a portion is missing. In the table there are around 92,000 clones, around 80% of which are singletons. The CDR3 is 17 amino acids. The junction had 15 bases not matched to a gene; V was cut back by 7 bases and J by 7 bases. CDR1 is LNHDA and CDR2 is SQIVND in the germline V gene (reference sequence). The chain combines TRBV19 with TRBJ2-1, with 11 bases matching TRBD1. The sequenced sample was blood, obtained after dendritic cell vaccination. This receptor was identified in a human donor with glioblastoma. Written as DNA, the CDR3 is TGTGCCAGTAACAACCCTGGACAGGGGGCGCGACATAATGAGCAGTTCTTC. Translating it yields CASNNPGQGARHNEQFF.